This is a list of T cell receptor beta chains from one sample in a study of T-cell memory formation after mild COVID-19. TCRdb itself ran the 5' RACE reads through MiXCR, one entry per CDR3 protein. The top ten hold about 12% of the sample, which has around 370,000 distinct CDR3 sequences, around 21% seen once. The sequenced sample was PBMCs or a T cell subset sorted from them (not recorded which). These TCRs come from an adult woman who had mild COVID-19 (a few samples of this study predate the infection). Cell type and time point are not known. Both conserved end residues are trimmed from each CDR3.

v_gene: TRBV7-9
j_gene: TRBJ2-3
CDR3aa: ASSLARTGVTDTQY

v_gene: TRBV7-8
j_gene: TRBJ2-5
CDR3aa: ASSSWTGIETQY

v_gene: TRBV12-3/TRBV12-4
j_gene: TRBJ2-7
CDR3aa: ASSLGAASYEQY

v_gene: TRBV7-2
j_gene: TRBJ1-2
CDR3aa: ASRTGTSSVLYGYT

v_gene: TRBV5-1
j_gene: TRBJ2-2
CDR3aa: ASSLDLIRGTGELF

v_gene: TRBV9
j_gene: TRBJ1-1
CDR3aa: ASSVRWENTEAF

v_gene: TRBV6-1
j_gene: TRBJ1-2
CDR3aa: ASSEAARTGGWYGYT

v_gene: TRBV6-2/TRBV6-3
j_gene: TRBJ2-5
CDR3aa: ASSLLAGVQETQY

v_gene: TRBV5-1
j_gene: TRBJ1-2
CDR3aa: ASSKRTGGSGYT

v_gene: TRBV28
j_gene: TRBJ1-5
CDR3aa: ASIQHGQPQH

v_gene: TRBV3-1
j_gene: TRBJ1-1
CDR3aa: ASSPGTGAF

v_gene: TRBV6-5
j_gene: TRBJ1-5
CDR3aa: ASSYGASQPQH

v_gene: TRBV7-9
j_gene: TRBJ1-2
CDR3aa: ASSLGSAKANYGYT

v_gene: TRBV7-9
j_gene: TRBJ2-1
CDR3aa: ASSFPPHNEQF

v_gene: TRBV12-3/TRBV12-4
j_gene: TRBJ1-2
CDR3aa: ASSFPGQGSGYT

v_gene: TRBV5-4
j_gene: TRBJ2-3
CDR3aa: ASSYIAGGSDTDTQY

v_gene: TRBV28
j_gene: TRBJ2-7
CDR3aa: ASSSPGDRGGVYEQY